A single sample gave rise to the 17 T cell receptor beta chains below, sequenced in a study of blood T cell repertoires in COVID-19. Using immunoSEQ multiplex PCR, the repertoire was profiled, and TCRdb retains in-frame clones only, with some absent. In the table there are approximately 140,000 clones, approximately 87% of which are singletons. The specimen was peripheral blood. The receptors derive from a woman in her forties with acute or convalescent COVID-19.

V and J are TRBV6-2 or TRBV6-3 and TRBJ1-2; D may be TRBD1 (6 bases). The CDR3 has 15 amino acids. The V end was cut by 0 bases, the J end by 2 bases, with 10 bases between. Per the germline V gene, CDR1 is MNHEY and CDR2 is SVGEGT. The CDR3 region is CASSYSGQGNYGYTF. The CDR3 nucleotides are TGTGCCAGCAGTTACTCGGGTCAGGGGAACTATGGCTACACCTTC.

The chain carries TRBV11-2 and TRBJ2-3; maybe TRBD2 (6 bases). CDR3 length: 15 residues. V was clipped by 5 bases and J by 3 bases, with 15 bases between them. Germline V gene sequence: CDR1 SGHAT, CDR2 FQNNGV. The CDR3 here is CASSESSVATDTQYF. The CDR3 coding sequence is TGTGCCAGCAGCGAATCTAGCGTAGCGACAGATACGCAGTATTTT.

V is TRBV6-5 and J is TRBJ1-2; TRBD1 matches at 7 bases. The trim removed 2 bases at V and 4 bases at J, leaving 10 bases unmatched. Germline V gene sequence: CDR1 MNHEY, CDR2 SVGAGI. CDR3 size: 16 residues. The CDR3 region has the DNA TGTGCCAGCAGTTACGGGCCGGCGACAGGGCTCTATGGCTACACCTTC. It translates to CASSYGPATGLYGYTF.

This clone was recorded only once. CDR3 in DNA: TGTGCCAGTAATCAGGGGCTGAACACTGAAGCTTTCTTT. It yields the protein CASNQGLNTEAFF. This chain connects TRBV19 to TRBJ1-1; D might be TRBD1 (6 bases). This CDR3 is 13 amino acids long. Germline V gives CDR1 LNHDA, CDR2 SQIVND (reference sequence). Trimming stripped 7 bases from V and 0 bases from J, with 9 bases between.

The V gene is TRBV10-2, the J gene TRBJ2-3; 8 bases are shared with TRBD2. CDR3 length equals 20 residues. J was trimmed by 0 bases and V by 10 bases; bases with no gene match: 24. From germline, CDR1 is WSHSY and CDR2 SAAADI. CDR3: CATLTGLAGLQLGSTDTQYF. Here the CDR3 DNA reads TGCGCCACCCTCACTGGACTAGCCGGCCTCCAGCTAGGGAGCACAGATACGCAGTATTTT.

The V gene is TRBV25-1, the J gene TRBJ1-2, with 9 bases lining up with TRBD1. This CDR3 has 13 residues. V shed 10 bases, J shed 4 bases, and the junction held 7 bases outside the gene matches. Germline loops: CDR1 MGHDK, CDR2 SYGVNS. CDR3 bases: TGTGCCAACCGGGACAGGGAGGGCTATGGCTACACCTTC. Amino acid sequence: CANRDREGYGYTF.

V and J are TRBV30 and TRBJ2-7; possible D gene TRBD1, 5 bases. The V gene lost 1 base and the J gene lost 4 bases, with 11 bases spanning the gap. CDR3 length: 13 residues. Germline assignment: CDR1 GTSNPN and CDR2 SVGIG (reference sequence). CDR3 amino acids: CAWSAGRVYEQYF. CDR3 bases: TGTGCCTGGAGTGCCGGCAGGGTGTACGAGCAGTACTTC. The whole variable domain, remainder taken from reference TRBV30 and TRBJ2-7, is SQTIHQWPATLVQPVGSPLSLECTVEGTSNPNLYWYRQAAGRGLQLLFYSVGIGQISSEVPQNLSASRPQDRQFILSSKKLLLSDSGFYLCAWSAGRVYEQYFGPGTRLTVT.

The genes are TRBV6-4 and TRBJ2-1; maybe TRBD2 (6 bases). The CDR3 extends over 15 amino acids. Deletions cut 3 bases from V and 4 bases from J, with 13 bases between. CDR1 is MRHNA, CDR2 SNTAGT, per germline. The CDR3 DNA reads TGTGCCAGCAGTGAGAGCCCTGGACTATACAATGAGCAGTTCTTC. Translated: CASSESPGLYNEQFF.

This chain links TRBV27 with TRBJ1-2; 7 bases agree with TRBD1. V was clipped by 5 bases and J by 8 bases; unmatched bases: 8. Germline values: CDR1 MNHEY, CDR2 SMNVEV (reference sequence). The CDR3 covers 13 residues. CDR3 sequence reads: CASSPQGVGGYTF. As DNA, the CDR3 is TGTGCCAGCAGTCCGCAGGGGGTAGGGGGCTACACCTTC.

CDR3 nucleotides: TGTGCCAGCAGCCCCCAGCGGGGACGAACCGGGGAGCTGTTTTTT. Amino acid sequence: CASSPQRGRTGELFF. J is TRBJ2-2 and V is TRBV7-6; 7 bases map to TRBD2. Germline CDR1 is SGHVS and CDR2 is FNYEAQ. Unmatched junction bases numbered 8, after V lost 5 bases and J lost 5 bases. This CDR3 has 15 residues.

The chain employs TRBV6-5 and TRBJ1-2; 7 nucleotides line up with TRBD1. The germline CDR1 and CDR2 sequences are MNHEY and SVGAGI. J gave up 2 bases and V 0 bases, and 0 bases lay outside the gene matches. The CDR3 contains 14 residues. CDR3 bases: TGTGCCAGCAGTTACTCACAGGGGAACTATGGCTACACCTTC. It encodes CASSYSQGNYGYTF.

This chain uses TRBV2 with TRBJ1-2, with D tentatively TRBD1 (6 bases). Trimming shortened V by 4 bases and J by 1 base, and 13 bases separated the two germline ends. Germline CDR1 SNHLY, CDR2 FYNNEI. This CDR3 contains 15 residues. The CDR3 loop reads CASSGGGRVNYGYTF. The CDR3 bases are TGTGCCAGCAGTGGGGGGGGCAGGGTTAACTATGGCTACACCTTC.

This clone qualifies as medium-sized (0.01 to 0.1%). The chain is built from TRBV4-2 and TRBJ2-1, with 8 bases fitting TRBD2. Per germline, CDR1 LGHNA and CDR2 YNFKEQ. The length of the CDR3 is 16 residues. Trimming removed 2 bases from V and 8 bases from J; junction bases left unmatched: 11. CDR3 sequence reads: CASSQKGLESVDEQFF. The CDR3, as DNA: TGTGCCAGCAGCCAAAAGGGACTAGAGTCAGTCGATGAGCAGTTCTTC.

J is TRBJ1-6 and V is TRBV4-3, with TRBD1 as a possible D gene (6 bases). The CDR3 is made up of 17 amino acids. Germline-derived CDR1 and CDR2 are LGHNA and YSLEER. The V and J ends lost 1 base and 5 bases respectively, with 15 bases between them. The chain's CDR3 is CASSQVGGGGNNSPLHF. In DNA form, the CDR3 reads TGCGCCAGCAGCCAAGTCGGGGGCGGGGGTAATAATTCACCCCTCCACTTT.

The CDR3 DNA follows: TGTGCCACCAGTGATGCCGACAGGAGCACAGATACGCAGTATTTT. This gives the protein CATSDADRSTDTQYF. The J gene is TRBJ2-3, the V gene TRBV24-1, with a possible D match to TRBD1 (6 bases). This CDR3 region has 15 residues. Germline CDR1 KGHDR, CDR2 SFDVKD. V was shortened by 3 bases and J by 0 bases, with 9 bases between the two germline ends.

The CDR3 loop is CASLSGNNEQFF. As DNA, the CDR3 is TGTGCCAGCTTAAGCGGGAACAATGAGCAGTTCTTC. J is TRBJ2-1 and V is TRBV2; 7 bases match TRBD2. The CDR3 runs to 12 residues. Germline V gives CDR1 SNHLY, CDR2 FYNNEI. V gave up 8 bases and J gave up 5 bases; unmatched junction bases: 3.

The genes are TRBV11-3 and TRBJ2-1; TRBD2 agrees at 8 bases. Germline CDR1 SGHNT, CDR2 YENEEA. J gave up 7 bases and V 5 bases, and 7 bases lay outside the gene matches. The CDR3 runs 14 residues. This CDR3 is CASSRGGSENEQFF. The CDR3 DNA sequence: TGTGCCAGCAGCCGGGGGGGGTCTGAGAATGAGCAGTTCTTC.